A single sample gave rise to the 30 T cell receptor beta chains below, sequenced in a study of CXCR3-negative and CXCR3-positive naive CD8 T cells. Overall study findings and caveats: Hydrophobicity of TRB CDR3s was greater in CXCR3-positive naive cells than in CXCR3-negative naive cells.

Each TRB cDNA library was prepared by 5' RACE (with UMI labels). From the 5' RACE reads, TCRdb lists one entry per CDR3 protein and no DNA. Recorded for this sample: over 150,000 distinct CDR3 sequences. These receptors are not linked to any known antigen. The sample comprised naive CXCR3+ CD8+ T cells from blood. Indicated subset: CD45RO-CCR7+CD27+CD95- naive CD8+ T cells expressing CXCR3 (TNR3+). The receptor set was obtained from a human donor in good health. Some clones in this sample may be carry-over from other donors' samples.

CDR3 protein: CASSRDRADVTEAFF. This chain links TRBV28 with TRBJ1-1; there is no DNA to check the TCRdb D call of TRBD1. The germline V gene encodes CDR1 MDHEN and CDR2 SYDVKM. The CDR3 loop spans 15 amino acids. Full variable domain (outside the CDR3, taken from reference TRBV28 and TRBJ1-1): DVKVTQSSRYLVKRTGEKVFLECVQDMDHENMFWYRQDPGLGLRLIYFSYDVKMKEKGDIPEGYSVSREKKERFSLILESASTNQTSMYLCASSRDRADVTEAFFGQGTRLTVV.

V gene TRBV6-5 combines with J gene TRBJ2-5; TCRdb proposes TRBD2, but this gene call is untestable without DNA. The CDR3 spans 15 residues. Germline CDR1 MNHEY, CDR2 SVGAGI. The CDR3 here is CASSEGGGIQETQYF.

This sequence joins TRBV18 and TRBJ2-5. The CDR3 totals 15 residues. Germline-derived CDR1 and CDR2 are KGHSH and LQKENI. The CDR3 loop reads CASSGSILLQETQYF.

J is TRBJ2-3 and V is TRBV4-3; with no DNA, the TCRdb D assignment of TRBD2 cannot be verified. Germline CDR1 and CDR2: LGHNA and YSLEER. The CDR3 loop spans 16 amino acids. The CDR3 reads CASSQTPSGGADTQYF.

V and J are TRBV12-3 or TRBV12-4 and TRBJ2-2; TCRdb reports TRBD1, a call that lacks DNA to check it against. The CDR3 consists of 15 residues. CDR3 loop: CASTSGTGATGELFF.

The V and J genes are TRBV28 and TRBJ2-7; TCRdb picks TRBD1, but there is no DNA to check that call. The germline gives CDR1 MDHEN, CDR2 SYDVKM. This CDR3 is 14 amino acids long. The CDR3: CASSFEAGGGEQYF.

The genes are TRBV5-1 and TRBJ2-1. Germline loops: CDR1 SGHRS, CDR2 YFSETQ. This CDR3 spans 13 amino acids. The CDR3 loop is CASSPEGYNEQFF.

This chain links TRBV12-3 or TRBV12-4 with TRBJ1-5. This CDR3 contains 14 residues. The CDR3 sequence: CASNTRGGSQPQHF.

The V call is TRBV13, the J call TRBJ2-5. Germline CDR1 is PRHDT and CDR2 is FYEKMQ (reference sequence). This CDR3 comprises 16 residues. The CDR3 sequence: CASSLNGWSGQETQYF.

The chain carries TRBV29-1 and TRBJ2-7. Germline-derived CDR1 and CDR2 are SQVTM and ANQGSEA. The CDR3 loop spans 11 amino acids. The CDR3 loop is CSVLDRIEQYF.

The gene calls are TRBV11-2 and TRBJ2-1; TCRdb names TRBD1, which stays unverified in the absence of DNA. Germline V gene data show CDR1 as SGHAT and CDR2 as FQNNGV. This CDR3 is built from 16 residues. The CDR3 region is CASSLVGREKGNEQFF.

The chain has TRBV28 and TRBJ1-5. Germline V lookup: CDR1 MDHEN, CDR2 SYDVKM. The CDR3 spans 15 residues. This CDR3 reads CASSLVGFTRQPQHF. Complete variable domain (other parts from reference TRBV28 and TRBJ1-5): DVKVTQSSRYLVKRTGEKVFLECVQDMDHENMFWYRQDPGLGLRLIYFSYDVKMKEKGDIPEGYSVSREKKERFSLILESASTNQTSMYLCASSLVGFTRQPQHFGDGTRLSIL.

This chain uses TRBV29-1 with TRBJ2-2. The CDR3 extends over 14 amino acids. CDR1 SQVTM and CDR2 ANQGSEA come from the germline V gene. The CDR3 reads CSVEGYRNTGELFF.

V and J are TRBV5-1 and TRBJ1-1; TCRdb returns TRBD1, unconfirmable since there is no DNA. The germline V gene encodes CDR1 SGHRS and CDR2 YFSETQ. CDR3 length equals 15 residues. CDR3 sequence reads: CASSLTGDPNTEAFF.

V gene TRBV7-9 combines with J gene TRBJ2-5. Germline assignment: CDR1 SEHNR and CDR2 FQNEAQ (reference sequence). The CDR3 consists of 16 residues. The CDR3 reads CASSLSYGGDQETQYF.

The chain couples TRBV7-8 to TRBJ2-1. Germline CDR1 reads SGHVS; CDR2 reads FQNEAQ. This CDR3 has 14 residues. The CDR3 spells CASSLGFPYNEQFF.

The CDR3 reads CASSAPLPADRDADEKLFF. The V call is TRBV25-1, the J call TRBJ1-4; checking the TCRdb D call of TRBD1 is not possible without DNA. CDR3 length: 19 amino acids. Germline-derived CDR1 and CDR2 are MGHDK and SYGVNS.

The CDR3 region is CASSLHAGTEYNEQFF. The chain recombines TRBV11-2 with TRBJ2-1; no DNA is available, so the TRBD1 call from TCRdb remains unchecked. The CDR3 totals 16 residues. Per the germline V gene, CDR1 is SGHAT and CDR2 is FQNNGV.

The chain joins TRBV13 to TRBJ2-3; the D call from TCRdb, TRBD1, cannot be confirmed without DNA. Per germline, CDR1 PRHDT and CDR2 FYEKMQ (reference sequence). The CDR3 sequence is 14 residues long. The CDR3 protein is CASSPGEGADTQYF.

The V and J genes are TRBV6-5 and TRBJ2-3. The CDR3 has 13 amino acids. Germline V CDR1 and CDR2: MNHEY, SVGAGI. The CDR3 protein is CASSPSFFDTQYF.

The chain uses TRBV4-1 and TRBJ2-7. Germline V gives CDR1 MGHRA, CDR2 YSYEKL. The CDR3 runs 15 residues. CDR3 residues: CASSLGEGGFYEQYF.

The chain carries TRBV19 and TRBJ1-1; TCRdb's D gene call, TRBD1, goes unchecked for lack of DNA. The CDR3 contains 13 residues. The V gene's germline CDR1 is LNHDA and CDR2 SQIVND (reference sequence). The CDR3 loop reads CASSRGGADEAFF.

The rearrangement uses TRBV29-1 and TRBJ2-7; TCRdb lists TRBD1, though no DNA is available to test this call. The CDR3 consists of 14 residues. Germline V CDR1 and CDR2: SQVTM, ANQGSEA. CDR3 protein: CSVEGNRGPYEQYF.

The V call is TRBV19, the J call TRBJ2-1; TCRdb returns TRBD1, unconfirmable since there is no DNA. CDR3 size: 14 residues. Germline V gene sequence: CDR1 LNHDA, CDR2 SQIVND (reference sequence). The CDR3 loop reads CASNLAGGYNEQFF.

The chain recombines TRBV29-1 with TRBJ2-1. From germline, CDR1 is SQVTM and CDR2 ANQGSEA. The CDR3 runs to 12 residues. The chain's CDR3 is CSVEGDYNEQFF.

CDR3 protein: CASSLVVSTEAFF. The gene calls are TRBV7-9 and TRBJ1-1. The CDR3 runs to 13 residues. Germline loops: CDR1 SEHNR, CDR2 FQNEAQ (reference sequence).

The chain recombines TRBV28 with TRBJ2-7; absent DNA, TCRdb's TRBD1 call cannot be checked. Germline V lookup: CDR1 MDHEN, CDR2 SYDVKM. The length of the CDR3 is 15 residues. CDR3 protein: CASSFLGTDSYEQYF.

The chain couples TRBV7-6 to TRBJ2-1; TCRdb reports TRBD2, a call that lacks DNA to check it against. The CDR3 spans 15 residues. The germline V gene encodes CDR1 SGHVS and CDR2 FNYEAQ. The CDR3 here is CASSLLGRERTEQFF. The full variable domain, completed using reference TRBV7-6 and TRBJ2-1, is GAGVSQSPRYKVTKRGQDVALRCDPISGHVSLYWYRQALGQGPEFLTYFNYEAQQDKSGLPNDRFSAERPEGSISTLTIQRTEQRDSAMYRCASSLLGRERTEQFFGPGTRLTVL.

V gene TRBV3-1 combines with J gene TRBJ2-5. CDR3 length: 15 residues. Germline CDR1 reads LGHDT; CDR2 reads YNNKEL (reference sequence). This CDR3 reads CASSQDPGRQETQYF.

The rearrangement joins TRBV4-2 to TRBJ2-3; TCRdb's assignment of TRBD1 cannot be checked, as there is no DNA. The germline V gene encodes CDR1 LGHNA and CDR2 YNFKEQ. The CDR3 has 15 residues. CDR3 residues: CASSQVRELADTQYF.